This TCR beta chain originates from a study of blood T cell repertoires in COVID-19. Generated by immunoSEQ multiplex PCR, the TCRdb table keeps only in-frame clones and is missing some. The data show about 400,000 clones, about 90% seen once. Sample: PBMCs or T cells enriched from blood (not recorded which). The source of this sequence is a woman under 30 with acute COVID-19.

This chain's CDR3 is CASTNDRENYEQYF. In DNA form, the CDR3 reads TGTGCCAGCACAAACGACAGGGAAAATTACGAGCAGTACTTC. The chain combines TRBV18 with TRBJ2-7; TRBD1 matches 7 bases. This CDR3 is 14 amino acids long. The V gene's germline CDR1 is KGHSH and CDR2 LQKENI. Losses at the gene ends were 8 bases for V and 4 bases for J; bases not matched to a gene: 11.